This T cell receptor (beta chain) came from a study of blood T cells in healthy people across ages. The study's findings and limits: Measured against age, TCR beta diversity per million T cells decreased in a roughly linear manner.

Only a few counts were recorded for this clonotype. The antigen is unknown. The ends lost 5 bases at V and 4 bases at J; junction bases unmatched: 12. Germline CDR1 SGHAT, CDR2 FQNNGV. The CDR3 length is 16 residues. Then a second PCR, running about 6 to 11 cycles, was carried out with a sample-barcoded 5' primer and a J-beta primer mix. TCRdb redid the calling of the 5' RACE reads with MiXCR, one entry per CDR3 protein. The sample shows more than 900,000 distinct CDR3 sequences, approximately 32% of them seen only once. The same specimen was also included in a second study, on T cells of mothers and their children. That report notes: In the second PCR, M1S primer introduced barcodes and 2-4 random bases. Related mother-child pairs shared marginally more repertoire than unrelated pairs, though not significantly.

The chain carries TRBV11-2 and TRBJ2-3, with 7 bases identical to TRBD2. Material: blood. The clonotype comes from a woman in her forties in good health. CDR3 bases: TGTGCCAGCAGCCCCCTTCCTAGCGGCCGCGCAGATACGCAGTATTTT. The encoded protein is CASSPLPSGRADTQYF.